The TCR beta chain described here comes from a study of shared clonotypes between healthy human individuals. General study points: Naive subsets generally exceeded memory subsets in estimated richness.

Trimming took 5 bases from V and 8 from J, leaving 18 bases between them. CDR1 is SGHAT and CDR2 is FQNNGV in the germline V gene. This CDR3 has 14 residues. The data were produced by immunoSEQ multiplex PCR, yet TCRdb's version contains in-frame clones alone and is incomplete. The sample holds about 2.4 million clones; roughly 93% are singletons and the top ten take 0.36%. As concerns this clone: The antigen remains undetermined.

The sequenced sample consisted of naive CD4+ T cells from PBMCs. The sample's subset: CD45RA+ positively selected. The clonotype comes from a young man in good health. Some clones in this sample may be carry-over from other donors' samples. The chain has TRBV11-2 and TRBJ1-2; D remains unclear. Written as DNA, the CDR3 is TGTGCCAGCAGCCCCCGAGGACCAGGCGGCGGCTACACCTTC. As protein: CASSPRGPGGGYTF. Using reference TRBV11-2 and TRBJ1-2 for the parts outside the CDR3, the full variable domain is EAGVAQSPRYKIIEKRQSVAFWCNPISGHATLYWYQQILGQGPKLLIQFQNNGVVDDSQLPKDRFSAERLKGVDSTLKIQPAKLEDSAVYLCASSPRGPGGGYTFGSGTRLTVV.